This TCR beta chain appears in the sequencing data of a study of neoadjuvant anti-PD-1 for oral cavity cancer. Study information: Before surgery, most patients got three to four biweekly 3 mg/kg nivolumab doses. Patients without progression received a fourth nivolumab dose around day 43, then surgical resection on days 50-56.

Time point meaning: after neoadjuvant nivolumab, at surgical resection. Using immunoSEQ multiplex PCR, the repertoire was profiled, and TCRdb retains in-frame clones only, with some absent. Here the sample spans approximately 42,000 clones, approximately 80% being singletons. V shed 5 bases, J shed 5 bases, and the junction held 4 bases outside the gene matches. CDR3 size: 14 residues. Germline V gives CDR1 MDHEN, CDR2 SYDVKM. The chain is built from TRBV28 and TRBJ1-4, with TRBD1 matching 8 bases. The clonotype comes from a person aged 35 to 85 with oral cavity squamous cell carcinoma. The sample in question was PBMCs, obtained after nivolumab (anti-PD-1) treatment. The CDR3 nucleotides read TGTGCCAGCAGTCGAAGGACAGGGAATGAAAAACTGTTTTTT. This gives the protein CASSRRTGNEKLFF.